This is a list of T cell receptor beta chains from one sample in a study of blood T cell repertoires in COVID-19. Measured with immunoSEQ multiplex PCR; TCRdb has only the in-frame clones, and not every one. The sample has some 100,000 clones, approximately 90% seen once. Sequencing input: peripheral blood. These receptor sequences come from a woman aged 80 or over with active COVID-19. Both conserved end residues are part of each CDR3. Fields, in order: V gene, J gene, clone size, D gene, CDR3 DNA, CDR3 protein. A D gene is named only where the DNA matches it firmly. Size is stated for part of the rows, as once, few or many counts, or as a class when the clone is expanded.

TRBV7-9,TRBJ1-2,-,TRBD1,TGTGCCAGCAGCACGGCGGGACAGCGCAACTATGGCTACACCTTC,CASSTAGQRNYGYTF
TRBV7-9,TRBJ2-7,-,-,TGTGCCAGCAGCCCGGACTGGTCCTACGAGCAGTACTTC,CASSPDWSYEQYF
TRBV10-3,TRBJ2-3,-,-,TGTGCCATCAGTTCCCGGACTGGGCGGAACACAGATACGCAGTATTTT,CAISSRTGRNTDTQYF
TRBV7-2,TRBJ2-1,-,-,TGTGCCAGCAGCTTAGCGCTAGGGCAGGGGAATGAGCAGTTCTTC,CASSLALGQGNEQFF
TRBV5-4,TRBJ2-5,-,-,TGTGCCAGCAGCCAAGCGGGCGGGGAGACCCAGTACTTC,CASSQAGGETQYF
TRBV7-9,TRBJ1-2,-,-,TGTGCCAGCAGCTCTCCCGATACAGGGACCTATGGCTACACCTTC,CASSSPDTGTYGYTF
TRBV28,TRBJ1-1,-,-,TGTGCCAGCAGTGGCCAGCGGGGCTTGATCGCTGAAGCTTTCTTT,CASSGQRGLIAEAFF
TRBV28,TRBJ2-3,once,-,TGTGCCAGCGGTTCACTCGCGGGGTCAGATACGCAGTATTTT,CASGSLAGSDTQYF
TRBV3-1/TRBV3-2,TRBJ2-1,once,-,TGTGCCAGCAGCCTACTCAATGAGCAGTTCTTC,CASSLLNEQFF
TRBV16,TRBJ1-3,-,-,TGTGCCAGCAGCCAACTGGGCAGGCTCTCTGGAAACACCATATATTTT,CASSQLGRLSGNTIYF
TRBV11-3,TRBJ2-2,-,TRBD2,TGTGCCAGCAGCTCATCCAGCGGGAGAGTCGGGGAGCTGTTTTTT,CASSSSSGRVGELFF
TRBV27,TRBJ2-3,-,TRBD1,TGTGCCAGCAGCCCCGGACAGGGGAGAGATACGCAGTATTTT,CASSPGQGRDTQYF
TRBV18,TRBJ2-1,-,-,TGTGCCAGCTCACAACCGGGCTCTTACAATGAGCAGTTCTTC,CASSQPGSYNEQFF
TRBV10-2,TRBJ2-5,-,-,TGCGCCAGCAGTGAGTCGATCACAAACGGGGGACTTTACTTC,CASSESITNGGLYF
TRBV7-9,TRBJ2-7,-,-,TGTGCCAGCAGTCAGAGGTCTCTTACCTACGAGCAGTACTTC,CASSQRSLTYEQYF
TRBV5-8,TRBJ2-5,-,TRBD1,TGTGCCAGCAGCTTGCGCGACAGGGTCCGTGGGACCCAGTACTTC,CASSLRDRVRGTQYF
TRBV6-5,TRBJ1-1,-,-,TGTGCCAGCAGTTATACCAGGGCGAACACTGAAGCTTTCTTT,CASSYTRANTEAFF
TRBV6-5,TRBJ1-6,-,TRBD1,TGTGCCAGCGACTTCCGGGACAGGGCTTCACCCCTCCACTTT,CASDFRDRASPLHF
TRBV4-2,TRBJ2-7,-,TRBD2,TGTGCCAGCAGCCAAGAGTGGCTAGCGGGAGCGTATGAGCAGTACTTC,CASSQEWLAGAYEQYF
TRBV5-1,TRBJ1-6,-,TRBD1,TGCGCCAGCAGTCGGACAGGGGGTCCGTATAATTCACCCCTCCACTTT,CASSRTGGPYNSPLHF
TRBV30,TRBJ1-6,-,TRBD1,TGTGCCTGGAGTGGGACAGGTGACTCACCCCTCCACTTT,CAWSGTGDSPLHF
TRBV28,TRBJ2-5,once,TRBD1,TGTGCCAGCAGTTTATCTGGGACAGTACAAGAGACCCAGTACTTC,CASSLSGTVQETQYF
TRBV28,TRBJ2-1,-,TRBD2,TGTGCCAGCAGTGGGCGGACTAGCCGTTACAATGAGCAGTTCTTC,CASSGRTSRYNEQFF
TRBV5-4,TRBJ2-7,few,TRBD2,TGTGCCAGCAGCCCGGGACTAGCGGGAGGCTTTCTCGAGCAGTACTTC,CASSPGLAGGFLEQYF
TRBV9,TRBJ2-3,-,-,TGTGCCAGCAGCGGCAGGCACCCGGCCGATACGCAGTATTTT,CASSGRHPADTQYF
TRBV7-3,TRBJ2-4,-,TRBD1,TGTGCCAGCAGCCCGGGACAGGGAAGAAACATTCAGTACTTC,CASSPGQGRNIQYF
TRBV11-3,TRBJ2-1,-,TRBD2,TGTGCCAGCAGCCCCGGGACTAGCGTGAACAATGAGCAGTTCTTC,CASSPGTSVNNEQFF
TRBV18,TRBJ2-7,-,-,TGTGCCAGCTCACCACCCGGGTTACGATCCTCCTACGAGCAGTACTTC,CASSPPGLRSSYEQYF
TRBV3-1/TRBV3-2,TRBJ2-7,-,TRBD2,TGTGCCAGCAGCCACTCCGGGGTAGCGGGAGCCTACGAGCAGTACTTC,CASSHSGVAGAYEQYF
TRBV6-2/TRBV6-3,TRBJ2-3,-,TRBD2,TGTGCCAGCAGTTCCCGACTAGCGGGACACACAGATACGCAGTATTTT,CASSSRLAGHTDTQYF
TRBV21-1,TRBJ2-1,-,-,TGTGCCAGCAGCAAAGGACAGGGGTCCTACAATGAGCAGTTCTTC,CASSKGQGSYNEQFF
TRBV6-5,TRBJ2-5,-,TRBD2,TGTGCCAGCAGTACCCGGGGTAGCGGGGATGGGACCCAGTACTTC,CASSTRGSGDGTQYF
TRBV27,TRBJ2-7,-,-,TGTGCCAGCAGTTTATCGCGGCAAGCCTACGAGCAGTACTTC,CASSLSRQAYEQYF
TRBV7-2,TRBJ2-5,-,-,TGTGCCAGCGGGGCTAGCGTGGTAGAGACCCAGTACTTC,CASGASVVETQYF
TRBV6-6,TRBJ2-3,-,-,TGTGCCAGCCGGCCAGGGGATTCAGATACGCAGTATTTT,CASRPGDSDTQYF
TRBV18,TRBJ1-4,-,-,TGTGCCAGCTCACTACAGGGTCCAACTAATGAAAAACTGTTTTTT,CASSLQGPTNEKLFF